A single sample gave rise to the 11 T cell receptor beta chains below, sequenced in a study of T-cell memory formation after mild COVID-19. From the 5' RACE reads, TCRdb called clonotypes with MiXCR, one entry per CDR3 protein. The repertoire includes 90,000 to 120,000 distinct CDR3 sequences, under 15% of them detected once, and about 39% sits in the top ten. Sequenced sample: PBMCs or a T cell subset sorted from them (not recorded which). The origin of the receptors is a man younger than 35 who had mild COVID-19 (a few samples of this study predate the infection). Cell type and time point are not known.

The chain combines TRBV7-9 with TRBJ1-1; maybe TRBD1 (6 bases). V lost 5 bases and J 7 bases, leaving 20 bases between the germline ends. Germline loops: CDR1 SEHNR, CDR2 FQNEAQ (reference sequence). This CDR3 comprises 15 residues. The CDR3, as DNA: TGTGCCAGCAGCGATTCGGACAGACTATACAATGAAGCTTTCTTT. As protein: CASSDSDRLYNEAFF.

This chain connects TRBV3-1 to TRBJ2-3; D is uncertain. This CDR3 is 15 amino acids long. V was cut by 0 bases and J by 2 bases, with 9 bases left in between. CDR1 and CDR2 (germline): LGHDT, YNNKEL (reference sequence). This CDR3 reads CASSQEGTYTDTQYF. CDR3 nucleotides: TGTGCCAGCAGCCAAGAAGGAACTTACACAGATACGCAGTATTTT.

The rearrangement uses TRBV28 and TRBJ1-2, with 7 bases fitting TRBD1. Trimming cost V 6 bases and J 4 bases; bases outside gene matches: 8. CDR3 length equals 14 residues. Germline V gene sequence: CDR1 MDHEN, CDR2 SYDVKM. Here the CDR3 DNA reads TGTGCCAGCAGCTCCCCAGGGGGTAGCTATGGCTACACCTTC. This translates into CASSSPGGSYGYTF.

This rearrangement joins TRBV20-1 to TRBJ2-1; D gene uncertain. V lost 2 bases and J lost 4, with 21 bases in between. The germline gives CDR1 DFQATT, CDR2 SNEGSKA (reference sequence). The CDR3 loop spans 17 amino acids. The CDR3 nucleotides read TGCAGTGCTAGACCTCCCCCGAATACAGCCAAGTACAATGAGCAGTTCTTC. Protein: CSARPPPNTAKYNEQFF.

This chain joins TRBV18 and TRBJ1-5; D is unclear. Germline V gene sequence: CDR1 KGHSH, CDR2 LQKENI. The CDR3 totals 13 residues. The V end was cut by 3 bases, the J end by 7 bases, with 10 bases between. In DNA, the CDR3 is TGTGCCAGCTCACCTCTAGGGCGGCAGCCCCAGCATTTT. This translates into CASSPLGRQPQHF. Based on the CDR3 plus reference TRBV18 and TRBJ1-5, the full variable domain is NAGVMQNPRHLVRRRGQEARLRCSPMKGHSHVYWYRQLPEEGLKFMVYLQKENIIDESGMPKERFSAEFPKEGPSILRIQQVVRGDSAAYFCASSPLGRQPQHFGDGTRLSIL.

Concerning this clonotype: A much bigger clone sits one base away, suggesting this may be a read error. DNA of the CDR3: TGCGCCAGAAGCTTGGGTCCGTCGGGAGATGGGGAAAAACTGTTTTTT. Translated: CARSLGPSGDGEKLFF. This chain links TRBV5-1 with TRBJ1-4; unclear D gene. This CDR3 spans 16 amino acids. The germline V gene encodes CDR1 SGHRS and CDR2 YFSETQ.

The chain joins TRBV7-2 to TRBJ1-1; weak D call: TRBD1 (5 bases). The V end was cut by 5 bases, the J end by 1 base, with 14 bases between. Germline loops: CDR1 SGHTA, CDR2 FQGNSA. There are 15 residues in the CDR3. The CDR3 nucleotides read TGTGCCAGCAGCCACCCGGAGACAGCGAACACTGAAGCTTTCTTT. Translated, it gives CASSHPETANTEAFF. Combining the CDR3 with reference TRBV7-2 and TRBJ1-1 gives the whole variable domain GAGVSQSPSNKVTEKGKDVELRCDPISGHTALYWYRQSLGQGLEFLIYFQGNSAPDKSGLPSDRFSAERTGGSVSTLTIQRTQQEDSAVYLCASSHPETANTEAFFGQGTRLTVV.

This clonotype has a handful of counts. The rearrangement links TRBV6-6 to TRBJ2-7; a weak D match, TRBD1 (6 bases). The germline V and J ends were trimmed by 5 bases and 2 bases, with 16 bases remaining between them. CDR1 is MNHNY, CDR2 SVGAGI, per germline (reference sequence). This CDR3 is 15 amino acids long. In nucleotides, the CDR3 is TGTGCCAGCAGTCCGCTGGGGGACATTACCTACGAGCAGTACTTC. Translation: CASSPLGDITYEQYF.

This clonotype occurred many times. This chain links TRBV11-2 with TRBJ2-3; a possible D gene is TRBD2 (6 bases). Between the trimmed V and J ends, which lost 3 bases and 6 bases, there was a span of 19 bases. The CDR3 is 16 amino acids. Germline lookup yields CDR1 SGHAT and CDR2 FQNNGV. Written as DNA, the CDR3 is TGTGCCAGCAGCTTTTGGCCGGGAGCGGCAGTTGATACGCAGTATTTT. As protein: CASSFWPGAAVDTQYF.

This clonotype appeared many times. The chain has TRBV29-1 and TRBJ2-5; 10 bases are a match to TRBD2. The CDR3 loop spans 14 amino acids. The germline V gene has CDR1 SQVTM and CDR2 ANQGSEA. V dropped 2 bases and J dropped 4; count of bases not matched to a gene: 4. CDR3 DNA sequence: TGCAGCGTTGAACAAGCGGGGGGGCTAGAGACCCAGTACTTC. As protein: CSVEQAGGLETQYF.

This clonotype was observed a few times. The chain links TRBV7-6 to TRBJ2-5; TRBD2 matches 11 bases. The CDR3 spans 15 residues. Unmatched junction bases numbered 4, after V lost 6 bases and J lost 1 base. Germline V gene sequence: CDR1 SGHVS, CDR2 FNYEAQ. The DNA of the CDR3 is TGTGCCAGCAGTCGGACTAGCGGGCCCCAAGAGACCCAGTACTTC. Its translation is CASSRTSGPQETQYF.